This TCR beta chain was sequenced for a study of CD8+ T cells in alopecia areata. Study-wide findings and caveats: Higher clonality than in normal scalp was seen in lesional scalp, especially alopecia totalis/universalis.

Germline lookup yields CDR1 SNHLY and CDR2 FYNNEI. Trimming cost V 8 bases and J 1 base, with 14 bases left between them. CDR3 size: 14 residues. RNA was isolated and reverse transcribed to cDNA, the sequencing template. Libraries were prepared by immunoSEQ multiplex PCR; TCRdb keeps only in-frame clonotypes and omits some of them. The sample contains about 170,000 clones, about 70% of which appear only once. This clone came up a few times. The target antigen is unknown. This receptor was taken from a human donor with alopecia areata. The sequenced sample was CD8+ T cells sorted from blood, obtained at week 0. The rearrangement joins TRBV2 to TRBJ1-1; D remains ambiguous. CDR3 in DNA: TGTGCCAGCTCCCGCGGAGACAAGAACACTGAAGCTTTCTTT. The encoded protein is CASSRGDKNTEAFF.